The 19 T cell receptor beta chains below were found in one sample sequenced in a study of T-cell memory formation after mild COVID-19. TCRdb independently ran MiXCR on the 5' RACE reads; one entry per CDR3 protein. The repertoire consists of 250,000 to 300,000 distinct CDR3 sequences, with 8% to 9% occurring once and the leading ten covering 20% to 25%. Specimen: PBMCs or a T cell subset sorted from them (not recorded which). These TCRs come from a man younger than 30 who had mild COVID-19 (a few samples of this study predate the infection). Cell type and time point are not known.

This clonotype has more than one count but fewer than ten. The chain is built from TRBV2 and TRBJ2-1, with TRBD2 matching 15 bases. The CDR3 contains 13 residues. CDR1 is SNHLY and CDR2 is FYNNEI in the germline V gene. Unmatched junction bases numbered 3, after V lost 8 bases and J lost 10 bases. In nucleotides, the CDR3 is TGTGCCAGCGGGGGACTAGCGGGGGGCGAGCAGTTCTTC. Translation: CASGGLAGGEQFF. Supplemented by reference TRBV2 and TRBJ2-1, the full variable domain reads EPEVTQTPSHQVTQMGQEVILRCVPISNHLYFYWYRQILGQKVEFLVSFYNNEISEKSEIFDDQFSVERPDGSNFTLKIRSTKLEDSAMYFCASGGLAGGEQFFGPGTRLTVL.

This clonotype was counted a few times. V gene TRBV30 combines with J gene TRBJ1-3; D call uncertain. CDR1 is GTSNPN and CDR2 is SVGIG in the germline V gene (reference sequence). This CDR3 region has 13 residues. The ends were cut back, 1 base at V and 7 bases at J, with 11 bases in the middle. The CDR3 DNA reads as TGTGCCTGGAGTGATTACGGGGATAACACCATATATTTT. Amino acids: CAWSDYGDNTIYF.

V gene TRBV10-2 combines with J gene TRBJ1-3; TRBD1 is a possible D gene (5 bases). From germline, CDR1 is WSHSY and CDR2 SAAADI. Trimming took off 8 bases at V and 4 bases at J, with 15 bases between the two ends. CDR3 length: 14 amino acids. In nucleotides, the CDR3 is TGCGCCAGCGGGGGGTTCTACGGCGGAAACACCATATATTTT. Translating gives CASGGFYGGNTIYF.

The table lists this clonotype with many counts. J is TRBJ2-3 and V is TRBV27; D unclear. The germline gives CDR1 MNHEY, CDR2 SMNVEV (reference sequence). Trimming took 5 bases from V and 4 from J, leaving 4 bases between them. CDR3 size: 11 residues. CDR3 region: CASSPPDTQYF. DNA of the CDR3: TGTGCCAGCAGTCCGCCAGATACGCAGTATTTT.

Here the CDR3 DNA reads TGTGCCAGCTCACCACGCCGTGGGACTACAGCAAACACCATATATTTT. The encoded protein is CASSPRRGTTANTIYF. The chain couples TRBV18 to TRBJ1-3; tentatively, D is TRBD1 (5 bases). V lost 1 base, J lost 6 bases, and 16 bases lay in between. The CDR3 is 16 residues long. Germline CDR1 KGHSH, CDR2 LQKENI.

This chain uses TRBV4-1 with TRBJ2-3, with 9 bases lining up with TRBD2. There are 20 residues in the CDR3. From germline, CDR1 is MGHRA and CDR2 YSYEKL. The trim removed 2 bases at V and 2 bases at J, leaving 17 bases unmatched. In DNA, the CDR3 is TGCGCCAGCAGCCAACCCCATGAGGGGAGACTAGCGGTACCCACAGATACGCAGTATTTT. Translated, it gives CASSQPHEGRLAVPTDTQYF.

The chain links TRBV12-3 or TRBV12-4 to TRBJ1-6; TRBD1 matches 10 bases. The CDR3 loop spans 15 amino acids. Unmatched junction bases numbered 6, after V lost 4 bases and J lost 9 bases. The CDR3 spells CASSSPGTGVSPLHF. CDR3 bases: TGTGCCAGCAGTTCGCCCGGGACAGGGGTTTCACCCCTCCACTTT.

This clonotype came up a few times. The chain is built from TRBV20-1 and TRBJ2-2; possible D gene TRBD1, 5 bases. V lost 0 bases and J lost 0, with 8 bases in between. The CDR3 length is 15 residues. In germline, CDR1 is DFQATT, CDR2 SNEGSKA (reference sequence). Here the CDR3 DNA reads TGCAGTGCTAGAGACAGGGTTACGAACACCGGGGAGCTGTTTTTT. As protein: CSARDRVTNTGELFF.

J is TRBJ2-1 and V is TRBV5-4; TRBD2 is a possible D gene (7 bases). V was shortened by 3 bases and J by 6 bases, with 16 bases between the two germline ends. Germline lookup yields CDR1 SGHNT and CDR2 YYREEE (reference sequence). The CDR3 runs to 15 residues. The CDR3 DNA follows: TGTGCCAGCAGCTCGATGGGGGGGGCGCGCAATGAGCAGTTCTTC. Translated, it gives CASSSMGGARNEQFF.

This clonotype was detected ten times or more. The chain carries TRBV5-1 and TRBJ1-4, with TRBD1 as a possible D gene (5 bases). Trimming cost V 4 bases and J 4 bases, with 11 bases left between them. The CDR3 totals 14 residues. Germline CDR1 reads SGHRS; CDR2 reads YFSETQ. The CDR3 DNA is TGCGCCAGCAGCCAAGGGACCGTTAATGAAAAACTGTTTTTT. Amino acid sequence: CASSQGTVNEKLFF.

This sequence joins TRBV4-3 and TRBJ1-5; D is unresolved. The CDR3 consists of 15 residues. The germline V gene has CDR1 LGHNA and CDR2 YSLEER. V was trimmed by 4 bases and J by 5 bases, leaving 15 bases between them. Written as DNA, the CDR3 is TGCGCCAGCAGCCTTAGGGTAGCCCTCGATCAGCCCCAGCATTTT. Encoded protein: CASSLRVALDQPQHF.

Many counts were recorded for this clonotype. The chain joins TRBV7-9 to TRBJ1-2, with a weak D call TRBD1 (6 bases). The length of the CDR3 is 16 residues. From germline, CDR1 is SEHNR and CDR2 FQNEAQ (reference sequence). V shed 6 bases and J shed 4 bases, with 21 bases lying between them. CDR3 protein: CASSQSQGNVVYGYTF. The DNA of the CDR3 is TGTGCCAGCAGTCAATCACAGGGTAACGTCGTCTATGGCTACACCTTC. Filled out from reference TRBV7-9 and TRBJ1-2, the complete variable domain reads DTGVSQNPRHKITKRGQNVTFRCDPISEHNRLYWYRQTLGQGPEFLTYFQNEAQLEKSRLLSDRFSAERPKGSFSTLEIQRTEQGDSAMYLCASSQSQGNVVYGYTFGSGTRLTVV.

The chain is built from TRBV12-3 or TRBV12-4 and TRBJ1-5; D gene ambiguous. The V end was cut by 6 bases, the J end by 2 bases, with 8 bases between. The CDR3 spans 13 residues. The CDR3 DNA is TGTGCCAGCAGCCAACATCGCAATCAGCCCCAGCATTTT. Its protein product is CASSQHRNQPQHF.

This clonotype turned up a few times. This chain joins TRBV18 and TRBJ1-2, with 7 positions matching TRBD1. CDR1 is KGHSH and CDR2 is LQKENI in the germline V gene. The CDR3 sequence is 16 residues long. J lost 0 bases, V lost 4 bases, and 8 bases had no gene match. The CDR3 protein is CASSRTGASPNYGYTF. The CDR3 nucleotides read TGTGCCAGCTCACGTACAGGGGCCTCTCCTAACTATGGCTACACCTTC.

V usage is TRBV12-3 or TRBV12-4 and J usage is TRBJ1-6; 9 nucleotides line up with TRBD1. Trimming cost V 10 bases and J 7 bases; bases outside gene matches: 5. The length of the CDR3 is 13 residues. CDR3 sequence reads: CATNRGLNSPLHF. CDR3 coding DNA: TGTGCCACCAACAGGGGGCTAAATTCACCCCTCCACTTT.

V and J are TRBV12-3 or TRBV12-4 and TRBJ2-1, with 8 bases that match TRBD2. Trimming took 5 bases from V and 10 from J; bases not matched to a gene: 13. The length of the CDR3 is 15 residues. In nucleotides, the CDR3 is TGTGCCAGCAGTCCGCGGGGGGCCGGTTTTAGAGAGCAGTTCTTC. Translated, it gives CASSPRGAGFREQFF.

This rearrangement joins TRBV7-2 to TRBJ1-2; 11 nucleotides align to TRBD1. Germline-derived CDR1 and CDR2 are SGHTA and FQGNSA. The trim removed 1 base at V and 7 bases at J, leaving 14 bases unmatched. This CDR3 region has 18 residues. This CDR3 reads CASSLVRAALGQGAGYTF. In nucleotides, the CDR3 is TGTGCCAGCAGCTTAGTTCGGGCTGCGCTTGGACAGGGGGCTGGCTACACCTTC.

The chain employs TRBV19 and TRBJ2-1; 11 bases match TRBD1. The length of the CDR3 is 15 residues. The germline V gene has CDR1 LNHDA and CDR2 SQIVND (reference sequence). V lost 6 bases, J lost 8 bases, and 9 bases stayed unmatched. This chain's CDR3 is CASSVRDRGEDEQFF. The CDR3 bases are TGTGCCAGTAGCGTCCGGGACAGGGGGGAAGATGAGCAGTTCTTC.

This clonotype was found many times. The chain links TRBV29-1 to TRBJ1-3; D is unresolved. The CDR3 spans 12 residues. The V gene lost 4 bases and the J gene lost 4 bases, with 8 bases spanning the gap. CDR1 and CDR2 from the germline V gene are SQVTM and ANQGSEA. Here the CDR3 DNA reads TGCAGCGTTGTAATCCCCGGAAACACCATATATTTT. Translating it yields CSVVIPGNTIYF.